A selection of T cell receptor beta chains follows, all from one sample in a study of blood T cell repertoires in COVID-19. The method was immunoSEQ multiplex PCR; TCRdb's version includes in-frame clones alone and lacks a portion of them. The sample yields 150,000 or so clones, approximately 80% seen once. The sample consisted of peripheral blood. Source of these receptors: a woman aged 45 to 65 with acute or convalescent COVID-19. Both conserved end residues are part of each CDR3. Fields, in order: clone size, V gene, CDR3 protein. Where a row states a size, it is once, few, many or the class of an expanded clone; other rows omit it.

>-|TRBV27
CASSLSSGGTDTQYF
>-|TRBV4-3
CASSQALGTSREKLFF
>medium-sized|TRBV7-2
CASSSPDNRYGYTF
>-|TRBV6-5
CASTTVNYGYTF
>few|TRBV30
CAWSVLPAGELFF
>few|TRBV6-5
CASSYSTGGADGYTF
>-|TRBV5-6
CASSFLFGASGRVSNEQFF
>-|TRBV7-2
CASSFGTDSYEQYF
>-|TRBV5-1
CASSFGARETQYF
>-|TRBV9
CASSVEGLAGYEQYF